The clone carrying this T cell receptor beta chain was recorded many times. Its specificity is unknown. This entry comes from a study of Graves' ophthalmopathy and Graves' hyperthyroidism. Findings and caveats of the study: Most expanded thyroid clonotypes above 0.001 frequency also appeared in blood. The model predicted progression of ophthalmopathy with a sensitivity of roughly 71%, and its specificity was around 72%.

Amplified material comprised TCR beta CDR3 regions derived from RNA transcripts. A first-round RT-PCR used HTBI primers, followed by a second-round multiplex PCR. TCRdb fed the multiplex PCR reads into MiXCR, producing one record per CDR3 protein. Seen here are about 1.2 million distinct CDR3 sequences, around a third observed once, and the top ten hold 11%. The trim removed 1 base at V and 1 base at J, leaving 7 bases unmatched. This CDR3 region has 16 residues. CDR1 is SGHRS and CDR2 is YFSETQ in the germline V gene. Each hyperthyroidism patient was newly diagnosed, with under 2 months' duration, and aged 18 to 65. Pregnancy or lactation, uncontrolled infections and other autoimmune diseases were grounds for excluding patients.

V usage is TRBV5-1 and J usage is TRBJ1-1, with 7 bases matching TRBD1. Sequencing was performed on peripheral blood or thyroid tissue (not recorded which). This sequence was found in an adult man with Graves' hyperthyroidism. The CDR3 spells CASSLRRGPGNTEAFF. The CDR3, as DNA: TGCGCCAGCAGCTTGCGTAGGGGGCCGGGGAACACTGAAGCTTTCTTT.